This record concerns one T cell receptor (beta chain) sequence. Its cognate antigen has yet to be identified. These data belong to a study of control samples from healthy donors and cancer patients (dated by TCRdb to the early 2020s). Receptor amplification or capture employed the immunoSEQ multiplex PCR assay. Entries here come from immuneACCESS through TCRdb and include only in-frame sequences with V and J called. Some clones fail to appear in such tables; in the studies checked, an unresolved V gene covers under half of the shortfall, and the cause of the remainder is unknown. The sample has about 190,000 clones on record. Clones ranked in the top ten supply about 2.2% of the sample. At the junction V is shortened by 7 bases and J by 0 bases, with 9 bases in between. Including the terminal cysteine and phenylalanine, the CDR3 comprises 13 residues. This entry keeps only the CDR3 DNA: 39 bases, framed from base 1. Via the germline V gene, CDR1 is ENHRY and CDR2 SYGVKD.

This chain joins TRBV10-3 to TRBJ1-1; TRBD1 might be the D gene, on 5 matching bases. Sequencing was carried out using blood. The TCR sequence derives from a woman in her twenties or thirties in good health. The sequenced DNA is TGTGCCATCAAGGACATATTGAACACTGAAGCTTTCTTT. The encoded protein is CAIKDILNTEAFF.